The TCR beta chain described here comes from a study of shared clonotypes between healthy human individuals. Study-level information: CD4 naive and CD4 memory each took three plates per donor, while CD8 naive took two and CD8 memory one.

Of note for this clone: The antigen remains undetermined.

Points from the study as a whole: Some naive CD4 clonotypes, about 5%, turned up in common across four donors. Generation probabilities were higher for clonotypes shared across all four sorted-subset donors than for unshared ones.

CD45RO-negative, CCR7-selected cells formed the naive CD8 fraction, which excluded terminally differentiated effector memory CD45RA+ cells. Adults of Caucasian background living in Nashville, Tennessee made up all donors. Germline V gives CDR1 SGHAT, CDR2 FQNNGV. After removal of 6 bases from V and 5 bases from J, the junction contained 2 bases not matched to a gene. This CDR3 region has 12 residues. Assay: immunoSEQ multiplex PCR; the TCRdb copy retains only in-frame clones and omits some. The table lists about 680,000 clones, roughly nine tenths of them singletons. V and J are TRBV11-2 and TRBJ2-7; 9 bases agree with TRBD2. Material: naive CD8+ T cells sorted from blood. This TCR came from a man aged 25 to 40 in good health. CDR3 protein: CASRGLADEQYF. CDR3 nucleotide sequence: TGTGCCAGCAGGGGACTAGCTGACGAGCAGTACTTC.